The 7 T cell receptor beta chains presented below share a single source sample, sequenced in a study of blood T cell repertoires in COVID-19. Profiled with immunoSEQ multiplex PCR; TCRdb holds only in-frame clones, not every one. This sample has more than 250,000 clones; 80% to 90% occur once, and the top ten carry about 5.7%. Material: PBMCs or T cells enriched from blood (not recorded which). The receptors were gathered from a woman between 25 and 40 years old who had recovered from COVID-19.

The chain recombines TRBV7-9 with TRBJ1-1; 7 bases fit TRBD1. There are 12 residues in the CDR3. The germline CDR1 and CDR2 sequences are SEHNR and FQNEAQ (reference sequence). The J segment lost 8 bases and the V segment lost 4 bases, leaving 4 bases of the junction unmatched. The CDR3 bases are TGTGCCAGCAGCTCACAGACAGGGGAAGCTTTCTTT. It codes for CASSSQTGEAFF.

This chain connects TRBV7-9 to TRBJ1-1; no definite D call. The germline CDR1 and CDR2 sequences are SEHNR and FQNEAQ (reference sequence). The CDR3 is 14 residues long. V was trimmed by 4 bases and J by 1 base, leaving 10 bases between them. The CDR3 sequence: CASSSSGGNTEAFF. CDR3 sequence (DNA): TGTGCCAGCAGCTCCTCCGGCGGGAACACTGAAGCTTTCTTT.

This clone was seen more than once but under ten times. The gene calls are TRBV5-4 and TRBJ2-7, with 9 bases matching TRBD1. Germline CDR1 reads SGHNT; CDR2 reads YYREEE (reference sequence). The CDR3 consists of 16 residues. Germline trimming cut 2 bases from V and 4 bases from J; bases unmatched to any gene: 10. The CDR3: CASSFSPDRGRYEQYF. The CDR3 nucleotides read TGTGCCAGCAGCTTTTCCCCGGACAGGGGAAGGTACGAGCAGTACTTC.

The CDR3 protein is CASSLVGGGSYNEQFF. The CDR3 DNA reads as TGTGCCAGCAGCTTGGTTGGCGGGGGGTCCTACAATGAGCAGTTCTTC. The chain joins TRBV5-4 to TRBJ2-1; 8 nucleotides agree with TRBD2. The length of the CDR3 is 16 residues. The junction had 3 bases not matched to a gene; V was cut back by 0 bases and J by 1 base. Germline CDR1 is SGHNT and CDR2 is YYREEE (reference sequence).

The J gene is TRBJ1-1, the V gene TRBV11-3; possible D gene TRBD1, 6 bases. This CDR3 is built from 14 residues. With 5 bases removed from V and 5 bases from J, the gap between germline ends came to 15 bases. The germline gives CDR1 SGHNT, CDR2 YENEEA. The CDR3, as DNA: TGTGCCAGCAGCCCAGGGGCCCAGACGACTGAAGCTTTCTTT. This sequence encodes CASSPGAQTTEAFF.

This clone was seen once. This chain's CDR3 is CASSSGLAGGTETQYF. The CDR3 DNA reads as TGTGCCAGCAGCTCGGGACTAGCGGGGGGGACGGAGACCCAGTACTTC. This chain joins TRBV7-2 and TRBJ2-5; 16 nucleotides align to TRBD2. Germline lookup yields CDR1 SGHTA and CDR2 FQGNSA. This CDR3 is 16 amino acids long. V lost 4 bases to trimming and J lost 5 bases; unmatched junction nucleotides: 4.

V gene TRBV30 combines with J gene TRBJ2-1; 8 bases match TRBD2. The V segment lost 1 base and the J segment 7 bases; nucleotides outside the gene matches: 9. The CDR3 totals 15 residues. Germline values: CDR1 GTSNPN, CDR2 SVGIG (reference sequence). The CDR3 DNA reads TGTGCCTGGAGTGATGGTGCTAGCGGGTCGAATGAGCAGTTCTTC. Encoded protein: CAWSDGASGSNEQFF.